The 28 T cell receptor beta chains below all came from one sample that was sequenced in a study of T-cell memory formation after mild COVID-19. MiXCR, applied by TCRdb to the 5' RACE reads, yields one record per CDR3 protein. Of under 700,000 distinct CDR3 sequences in the sample, roughly 20% were seen once. The sequenced material came from PBMCs or a T cell subset sorted from them (not recorded which). Receptors were obtained from an adult woman who had mild COVID-19 (a few samples of this study predate the infection). Cell type and time point are not known.

This clonotype has a handful of counts. The chain carries TRBV5-1 and TRBJ2-1; 10 bases map to TRBD2. The CDR3 extends over 15 amino acids. Looked up from germline, CDR1 is SGHRS and CDR2 is YFSETQ. V gave up 4 bases and J gave up 8 bases; unmatched junction bases: 9. The CDR3 sequence: CASSESGRGIDEQFF. The CDR3 DNA is TGCGCCAGCAGCGAAAGCGGGAGGGGAATCGATGAGCAGTTCTTC.

This clonotype occurred many times. The V and J genes are TRBV6-5 and TRBJ1-6; D gene uncertain. The length of the CDR3 is 16 residues. V was pared by 6 bases and J by 1 base, with 13 bases between. Germline V gives CDR1 MNHEY, CDR2 SVGAGI. The CDR3 spells CASSPGHRSYNSPLHF. CDR3 in DNA: TGTGCCAGCAGCCCCGGTCATAGATCCTATAATTCACCCCTCCACTTT.

The V and J genes are TRBV5-6 and TRBJ2-7; possible D gene TRBD1, 6 bases. Germline V gene sequence: CDR1 SGHDT, CDR2 YYEEEE. The ends were cut back, 1 base at V and 5 bases at J, with 13 bases in the middle. The CDR3 totals 14 residues. CDR3: CASSLPIQGHEQYF. The CDR3 nucleotides are TGTGCCAGCAGCTTGCCCATACAGGGCCACGAGCAGTACTTC.

The V gene is TRBV27, the J gene TRBJ2-1; D might be TRBD2 (5 bases). The V and J ends lost 1 base and 4 bases respectively, with 11 bases between them. The CDR3 spans 15 residues. Germline lookup yields CDR1 MNHEY and CDR2 SMNVEV (reference sequence). The CDR3 nucleotides are TGTGCCAGCAGTTTATGGGGAGTTAGTTACAATGAGCAGTTCTTC. Protein product: CASSLWGVSYNEQFF.

This clonotype was counted only a few times. V usage is TRBV29-1 and J usage is TRBJ2-1; tentative D call: TRBD2 (6 bases). V was cut by 6 bases and J by 0 bases, with 18 bases left in between. Per the germline V gene, CDR1 is SQVTM and CDR2 is ANQGSEA. This CDR3 contains 16 residues. The CDR3 region has the DNA TGCAGCGTCGGGGGACCTCTTGAGAGCTCCTACAATGAGCAGTTCTTC. Protein product: CSVGGPLESSYNEQFF.

The table lists this clonotype with many counts. The chain joins TRBV5-1 to TRBJ2-7; either TRBD1 or TRBD2 may fit D (5 bases each). The length of the CDR3 is 13 residues. Germline CDR1 reads SGHRS; CDR2 reads YFSETQ. The V gene lost 4 bases and the J gene lost 2 bases, with 10 bases spanning the gap. CDR3 nucleotide sequence: TGCGCCAGCAGCCCGGGGCCAGCCTACGAGCAGTACTTC. It translates to CASSPGPAYEQYF.

This rearrangement joins TRBV15 to TRBJ1-1; TRBD1 is a possible D gene (6 bases). The CDR3 runs to 13 residues. The V gene lost 1 base and the J gene lost 5 bases, with 8 bases spanning the gap. CDR1 LNHNV and CDR2 YYDKDF come from the germline V gene (reference sequence). As DNA, the CDR3 is TGTGCCACCAGCAGAGGGGGGCTTACTGAAGCTTTCTTT. As protein: CATSRGGLTEAFF. The full variable domain, its missing parts supplied by reference TRBV15 and TRBJ1-1, is DAMVIQNPRYQVTQFGKPVTLSCSQTLNHNVMYWYQQKSSQAPKLLFHYYDKDFNNEADTPDNFQSRRPNTSFCFLDIRSPGLGDTAMYLCATSRGGLTEAFFGQGTRLTVV.

This clonotype has ten or more counts. This chain links TRBV20-1 with TRBJ2-2; the match to TRBD2 covers 8 bases. Unmatched junction bases numbered 8, after V lost 3 bases and J lost 5 bases. The CDR3 totals 15 residues. Germline assignment: CDR1 DFQATT and CDR2 SNEGSKA (reference sequence). The DNA for the CDR3 is TGCAGTGCTAGGGCCAGCGGGAGAGGGACCGGGGAGCTGTTTTTT. The encoded protein is CSARASGRGTGELFF.

In this sample, this clonotype turned up many times. DNA for the CDR3: TGTGCCAGCAGGGCCTCCATCGGGGTCAACACTGAAGCTTTCTTT. It yields the protein CASRASIGVNTEAFF. V gene TRBV12-3 or TRBV12-4 combines with J gene TRBJ1-1, with D hard to call. V lost 6 bases, J lost 2 bases, and 16 bases lay in between. This CDR3 has 15 residues.

The chain is built from TRBV6-1 and TRBJ2-3; D gene unclear. Trimming removed 3 bases at V and 2 bases at J, with 12 bases between. Germline values: CDR1 MNHNS, CDR2 SASEGT. This CDR3 contains 15 residues. CDR3 in amino acids: CASSEPPRITDTQYF. CDR3 coding DNA: TGTGCCAGCAGTGAGCCCCCTCGGATCACAGATACGCAGTATTTT.

The count of this clonotype is one. J is TRBJ2-1 and V is TRBV6-6; 7 bases line up with TRBD2. After removal of 0 bases from V and 6 bases from J, the junction contained 5 bases not matched to a gene. The CDR3 spans 15 residues. Germline values: CDR1 MNHNY, CDR2 SVGAGI (reference sequence). The CDR3 sequence is CASSYSAGVTNEQFF. In nucleotides, the CDR3 is TGTGCCAGCAGTTACTCCGCGGGGGTCACCAATGAGCAGTTCTTC.

This clonotype was seen ten or more times. The rearrangement links TRBV5-1 to TRBJ2-3, with TRBD2 matching 14 bases. The CDR3 has 18 amino acids. V shed 4 bases, J shed 0 bases, and the junction held 7 bases outside the gene matches. Per germline, CDR1 SGHRS and CDR2 YFSETQ. The CDR3 sequence: CASSPGTSGRWSTDTQYF. CDR3 coding DNA: TGCGCCAGCAGCCCCGGGACTAGCGGGAGATGGAGCACAGATACGCAGTATTTT.

This clonotype was seen more than once but under ten times. The chain uses TRBV7-2 and TRBJ2-2; unclear D gene. This CDR3 spans 13 amino acids. Between the trimmed V and J ends, which lost 2 bases and 5 bases, there was a span of 6 bases. The germline CDR1 and CDR2 sequences are SGHTA and FQGNSA. The CDR3 DNA reads as TGTGCCAGCAGCTTAACCCTGACCGGGGAGCTGTTTTTT. Its translation: CASSLTLTGELFF.

The rearrangement joins TRBV7-3 to TRBJ2-7, with D perhaps matching TRBD1 or TRBD2 (5 bases each). CDR1 is SGHTA and CDR2 is FQGTGA in the germline V gene. V was clipped by 3 bases and J by 1 base, with 13 bases between them. This CDR3 comprises 15 residues. CDR3 DNA sequence: TGTGCCAGCAGCTTGGCCGGGACGGCATCCTACGAGCAGTACTTC. This sequence encodes CASSLAGTASYEQYF.

The chain recombines TRBV7-2 with TRBJ2-1; TRBD2 agrees at 8 bases. Trimming at V came to 5 bases and at J to 12 bases, leaving 15 bases not matched to a gene. Germline lookup yields CDR1 SGHTA and CDR2 FQGNSA. The CDR3 contains 15 residues. The CDR3 sequence: CASSDRSGLGTGQFF. The CDR3 DNA reads as TGTGCCAGCAGCGACCGGTCGGGACTAGGAACTGGGCAGTTCTTC.

This clonotype has a handful of counts. The genes are TRBV6-2 or TRBV6-3 and TRBJ2-1; possibly TRBD1 or TRBD2 for D (5 bases each). The V and J ends lost 2 bases and 5 bases respectively, with 28 bases between them. This CDR3 comprises 20 residues. CDR1 is MNHEY and CDR2 is SVGEGT in the germline V gene. CDR3 sequence: CASSYPNPAGDTGPNNEQFF. CDR3 coding DNA: TGTGCCAGCAGTTACCCAAACCCCGCCGGTGATACGGGACCAAACAATGAGCAGTTCTTC.

A few counts support this clonotype. The chain is built from TRBV7-8 and TRBJ2-1; 9 bases match TRBD2. The germline V gene has CDR1 SGHVS and CDR2 FQNEAQ. The V and J ends lost 5 bases and 0 bases, in that order; junction bases with no gene match: 8. The CDR3 runs 17 residues. CDR3 sequence: CASSPIRLAASYNEQFF. In DNA form, the CDR3 reads TGTGCCAGCAGCCCTATACGACTAGCGGCCTCCTACAATGAGCAGTTCTTC.

This clonotype turned up a few times. This chain joins TRBV7-8 and TRBJ1-1; TRBD1 matches at 9 bases. Per the germline V gene, CDR1 is SGHVS and CDR2 is FQNEAQ. The CDR3 length is 16 residues. With 4 bases clipped from V and 5 bases from J, the junction kept 11 bases outside the gene matches. The CDR3 loop is CASSYRDRELSTEAFF. DNA for the CDR3: TGTGCCAGCAGCTACCGGGACAGGGAGCTGAGTACTGAAGCTTTCTTT.

V gene TRBV7-9 combines with J gene TRBJ2-6; TRBD2 is a possible D gene (5 bases). The CDR3 is 14 residues long. Deletions cut 5 bases from V and 3 bases from J, with 8 bases between. Germline V gene sequence: CDR1 SEHNR, CDR2 FQNEAQ (reference sequence). Written as DNA, the CDR3 is TGTGCCAGCAGCCGCGGGTTTGGGGCCAACGTCCTGACTTTC. Its translation: CASSRGFGANVLTF.

The rearrangement joins TRBV18 to TRBJ2-3, with 8 bases identical to TRBD1. V lost 4 bases and J lost 10; bases outside the gene matches: 7. Germline CDR1 is KGHSH and CDR2 is LQKENI. The CDR3 is made up of 13 amino acids. CDR3 sequence (DNA): TGTGCCAGCTCACAAGAAAGACAGGGGTCGCAGTATTTT. Its protein product is CASSQERQGSQYF.

V and J are TRBV5-5 and TRBJ1-4; 9 nucleotides match TRBD1. This CDR3 spans 17 amino acids. Per the germline V gene, CDR1 is SGHKS and CDR2 is YYEKEE (reference sequence). The V segment lost 5 bases and the J segment 8 bases; nucleotides outside the gene matches: 16. CDR3 sequence reads: CASRLTGGAPGGEKLFF. CDR3 sequence (DNA): TGTGCCAGCAGGCTCACAGGGGGCGCGCCGGGTGGGGAAAAACTGTTTTTT.

This clonotype was counted a few times. The chain is built from TRBV20-1 and TRBJ2-1; 7 nucleotides align to TRBD2. V lost 0 bases, J lost 4 bases, and 12 bases stayed unmatched. CDR1 and CDR2 from the germline V gene are DFQATT and SNEGSKA (reference sequence). This CDR3 contains 17 residues. CDR3 in DNA: TGCAGTGCTAGAGATCGCCTAGCGGAGGGATGGTACAATGAGCAGTTCTTC. Amino acid sequence: CSARDRLAEGWYNEQFF.

Only a few counts were recorded for this clonotype. The chain combines TRBV12-3 or TRBV12-4 with TRBJ2-1, with no clear D. The CDR3 covers 11 residues. V was clipped by 6 bases and J by 6 bases, with 6 bases between them. The DNA of the CDR3 is TGTGCCAGCAGGACGACCAATGAGCAGTTCTTC. It is translated as CASRTTNEQFF.

The chain joins TRBV5-1 to TRBJ2-1, with TRBD2 matching 14 bases. Germline V CDR1 and CDR2: SGHRS, YFSETQ. CDR3 length: 17 residues. V was pared by 3 bases and J by 9 bases, with 11 bases of the junction left unmatched. The CDR3 region is CASSSAPTSGRASEQFF. CDR3 bases: TGCGCCAGCAGCTCGGCCCCGACTAGCGGGAGGGCCAGTGAGCAGTTCTTC.

This chain joins TRBV5-6 and TRBJ2-7; no firm D call. With 3 bases removed from V and 3 bases from J, the gap between germline ends came to 10 bases. This CDR3 is 13 amino acids long. Germline V gene lookup returns CDR1 SGHDT and CDR2 YYEEEE. The chain's CDR3 is CASSSPPRYEQYF. The CDR3 coding sequence is TGTGCCAGCAGCTCCCCTCCCCGCTACGAGCAGTACTTC. Full variable domain (remainder filled in from reference TRBV5-6 and TRBJ2-7): DAGVTQSPTHLIKTRGQQVTLRCSPKSGHDTVSWYQQALGQGPQFIFQYYEEEERQRGNFPDRFSGHQFPNYSSELNVNALLLGDSALYLCASSSPPRYEQYFGPGTRLTVT.

This clonotype showed up just a few times. The gene calls are TRBV5-6 and TRBJ1-1; no clear D gene. This CDR3 is 14 amino acids long. The germline gives CDR1 SGHDT, CDR2 YYEEEE. The V end lost 3 bases, the J end lost 5 bases, and 14 bases lay between the germline ends. CDR3 in amino acids: CASSSPGRDTEAFF. CDR3 bases: TGTGCCAGCAGCTCCCCCGGTAGGGATACTGAAGCTTTCTTT.

This clonotype was counted many times. The genes are TRBV5-1 and TRBJ2-7, with TRBD1 matching over 8 bases. The trim removed 0 bases at V and 6 bases at J, leaving 11 bases unmatched. Per germline, CDR1 SGHRS and CDR2 YFSETQ. This CDR3 has 16 residues. The CDR3 here is CASSLGLGTGVGEQYF. CDR3 nucleotides: TGCGCCAGCAGCTTGGGTTTAGGGACAGGCGTTGGCGAGCAGTACTTC.

This clonotype has more than one count but fewer than ten. The chain is built from TRBV20-1 and TRBJ2-3; 7 bases map to TRBD1. After removal of 2 bases from V and 0 bases from J, the junction contained 5 bases not matched to a gene. Germline V gene data show CDR1 as DFQATT and CDR2 as SNEGSKA (reference sequence). The length of the CDR3 is 15 residues. The CDR3 spells CSARKGTASTDTQYF. The CDR3 DNA sequence: TGCAGTGCTAGAAAAGGGACAGCTAGCACAGATACGCAGTATTTT.